This paragraph reports one T cell receptor beta chain. The entry originates in a study of cytomegalovirus exposure and HLA in healthy donors. Study as a whole: Early released data comprised about 90 million unique TCRs from HLA-typed donors.

Despite likely unrecorded immune exposures, the donors were nominally healthy at the time of sampling. Use of 60 Vbeta and 13 Jbeta primers characterized the PCR. Generated by immunoSEQ multiplex PCR, the TCRdb table keeps only in-frame clones and is missing some. This sample yields under 200,000 clones, of which roughly 73% are seen a single time; roughly 8.2% belongs to the top ten. The clonotype originates from a middle-aged woman in good health and CMV-seropositive. The source material was PBMCs.

The CDR3 DNA follows: TGTGCCTGGCGGCCGGGACTAGCGTACGATACGCAGTATTTT. It yields the protein CAWRPGLAYDTQYF. The rearrangement uses TRBV30 and TRBJ2-3, with 10 nucleotides matching TRBD2. The CDR3 covers 14 residues. The V segment lost 5 bases and the J segment 6 bases; nucleotides outside the gene matches: 8. Germline V gene sequence: CDR1 GTSNPN, CDR2 SVGIG (reference sequence).